The clone carrying this TCR beta chain was counted once. The data stem from a study of cytomegalovirus exposure and HLA in healthy donors. The CDR3 contains 12 residues. The germline gives CDR1 WSHSY, CDR2 SAAADI. Trimming cost V 5 bases and J 10 bases, with 12 bases left between them. Data came from immunoSEQ multiplex PCR; TCRdb stores just in-frame clones and leaves some out. The sample has around 69,000 clones; roughly 95% are singletons. The source material was PBMCs. This sequence joins TRBV10-2 and TRBJ2-1; D ambiguous. The origin of this receptor is a woman aged 18-29 years in good health and CMV-seropositive. The CDR3 DNA is TGCGCCAGCAGTCCACAAACCTCGGAGCAGTTCTTC. This gives the protein CASSPQTSEQFF.